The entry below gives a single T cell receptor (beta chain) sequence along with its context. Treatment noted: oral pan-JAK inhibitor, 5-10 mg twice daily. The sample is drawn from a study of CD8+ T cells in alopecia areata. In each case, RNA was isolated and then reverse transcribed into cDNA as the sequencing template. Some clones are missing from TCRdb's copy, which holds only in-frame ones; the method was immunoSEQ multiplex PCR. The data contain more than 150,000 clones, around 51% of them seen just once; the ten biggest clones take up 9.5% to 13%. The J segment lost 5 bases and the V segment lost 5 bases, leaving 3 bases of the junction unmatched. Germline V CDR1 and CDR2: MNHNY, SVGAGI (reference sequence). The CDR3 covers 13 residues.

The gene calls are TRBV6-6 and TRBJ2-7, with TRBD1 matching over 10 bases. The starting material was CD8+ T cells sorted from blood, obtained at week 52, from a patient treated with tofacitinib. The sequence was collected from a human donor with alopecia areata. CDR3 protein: CASSGTGEDEQYF. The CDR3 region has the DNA TGTGCCAGCAGTGGGACAGGGGAAGACGAGCAGTACTTC.